Following are 15 T cell receptor beta chains from one sample sequenced in a study of breast tumors, draining lymph nodes, adjacent tissues. TCRdb analysed the multiplex PCR reads with MiXCR anew, one entry per CDR3 protein. The profile shows about 180,000 distinct CDR3 sequences, around a third of them singletons. Samples came from axillary lymph nodes draining the breast cancer. Sequences were obtained from axillary lymph node tissue. Every receptor here comes from a female donor with breast cancer. Some clones in this sample may be carry-over from other donors' samples.

This clonotype was counted ten times or more. The rearrangement joins TRBV9 to TRBJ2-6, with unresolved D. The CDR3 contains 16 residues. Germline V gene sequence: CDR1 SGDLS, CDR2 YYNGEE. The V end lost 0 bases, the J end lost 4 bases, and 11 bases lay between the germline ends. The CDR3 DNA reads as TGTGCCAGCAGCGTAGCTACGTTGCTGGGGGCCAACGTCCTGACTTTC. It codes for CASSVATLLGANVLTF.

This clonotype was seen a handful of times. This sequence joins TRBV20-1 and TRBJ2-4; 11 bases are shared with TRBD2. Germline assignment: CDR1 DFQATT and CDR2 SNEGSKA (reference sequence). Trimming removed 5 bases from V and 12 bases from J; junction bases left unmatched: 12. The CDR3 has 14 residues. Here the CDR3 reads CSAAEHPSGRTQYF. In DNA form, the CDR3 reads TGCAGTGCTGCCGAGCACCCTAGCGGGAGGACTCAGTACTTC.

At least ten counts were recorded for this clonotype. The chain employs TRBV24-1 and TRBJ1-4; D might be TRBD1 (5 bases). Germline V gene lookup returns CDR1 KGHDR and CDR2 SFDVKD. The V gene lost 5 bases and the J gene lost 8 bases, with 8 bases spanning the gap. CDR3 size: 12 residues. The CDR3 nucleotides are TGTGCCACCAGTGTGGGGGTGGAAAAACTGTTTTTT. As protein: CATSVGVEKLFF.

This clonotype was detected many times. The chain has TRBV19 and TRBJ1-4, with a weak D call TRBD1 (5 bases). Trimming cost V 3 bases and J 8 bases, with 13 bases left between them. This CDR3 has 14 amino acids. Germline values: CDR1 LNHDA, CDR2 SQIVND (reference sequence). This CDR3 reads CASSMGPAPEKLFF. Here the CDR3 DNA reads TGTGCCAGTAGTATGGGGCCAGCTCCCGAAAAACTGTTTTTT.

This chain connects TRBV15 to TRBJ1-4; 9 bases are a match to TRBD1. This CDR3 spans 15 amino acids. CDR1 and CDR2 from the germline V gene are LNHNV and YYDKDF (reference sequence). After removal of 5 bases from V and 11 bases from J, the junction contained 12 bases not matched to a gene. The CDR3 sequence: CATSRTGTGNEKLFF. The DNA for the CDR3 is TGTGCCACCAGCCGTACCGGGACAGGGAACGAGAAACTGTTTTTT.

This clonotype has ten or more counts. The chain recombines TRBV5-5 with TRBJ1-2; 7 positions agree with TRBD1. Germline trimming cut 4 bases from V and 8 bases from J; bases unmatched to any gene: 14. The V gene's germline CDR1 is SGHKS and CDR2 YYEKEE (reference sequence). The CDR3 runs to 15 residues. In nucleotides, the CDR3 is TGTGCCAGCAGCCACGTCGGACAGGCGGATCTGGGCTACACCTTC. Residues: CASSHVGQADLGYTF.

This clonotype was recorded at least ten times. The V gene is TRBV4-1, the J gene TRBJ2-7; 7 bases map to TRBD1. The germline gives CDR1 MGHRA, CDR2 YSYEKL. The CDR3 runs to 15 residues. J lost 5 bases, V lost 3 bases, and 10 bases had no gene match. CDR3 residues: CASSQVGQLLNEQYF. The DNA of the CDR3 is TGCGCCAGCAGCCAGGTGGGACAGTTACTCAACGAGCAGTACTTC.

At least ten counts were recorded for this clonotype. One base away lies a much larger clone, so this may be a sequencing read error. The rearrangement joins TRBV11-2 to TRBJ2-7; D is ambiguous. Germline lookup yields CDR1 SGHAT and CDR2 FQNNGV. The CDR3 covers 12 residues. CDR3 residues: CASSSQTYAQYF. CDR3 in DNA: TGTGCCAGCAGCTCTCAAACCTACGCGCAGTACTTC.

This clonotype was picked up many times. This rearrangement joins TRBV7-9 to TRBJ2-7, with a weak D call TRBD2 (7 bases). Trimming shortened V by 0 bases and J by 0 bases, and 15 bases separated the two germline ends. The length of the CDR3 is 17 residues. From germline, CDR1 is SEHNR and CDR2 FQNEAQ (reference sequence). The CDR3 bases are TGTGCCAGCAGCTTAGCGGGGGGGGCAGAGAGCTCCTACGAGCAGTACTTC. Encoded protein: CASSLAGGAESSYEQYF.

Many counts were recorded for this clonotype. This rearrangement joins TRBV20-1 to TRBJ2-3; 13 bases map to TRBD2. Germline V CDR1 and CDR2: DFQATT, SNEGSKA (reference sequence). Trimming cost V 1 base and J 0 bases; bases outside gene matches: 7. The CDR3 has 18 amino acids. CDR3 region: CSARGLAGGRASTDTQYF. DNA for the CDR3: TGCAGTGCTAGAGGACTAGCGGGGGGCCGTGCTAGCACAGATACGCAGTATTTT.

The chain employs TRBV19 and TRBJ2-5; D not certain. V dropped 4 bases and J dropped 9 bases, with 15 bases sitting between them. The CDR3 runs to 13 residues. Germline values: CDR1 LNHDA, CDR2 SQIVND (reference sequence). The chain's CDR3 is CASSTRINQPQYF. In nucleotides, the CDR3 is TGTGCCAGTAGTACGAGAATCAATCAGCCCCAGTACTTC.

This clonotype was counted at least ten times. This rearrangement joins TRBV7-2 to TRBJ2-2; no firm D call. V was trimmed by 1 base and J by 1 base, leaving 7 bases between them. The CDR3 runs 15 residues. CDR1 SGHTA and CDR2 FQGNSA come from the germline V gene. CDR3 sequence (DNA): TGTGCCAGCAGCTTAGGCTTACAGAACACCGGGGAGCTGTTTTTT. Its translation is CASSLGLQNTGELFF.

This clonotype was seen at least ten times. This chain joins TRBV6-5 and TRBJ2-5, with D perhaps assigned TRBD1 or TRBD2 (6 bases each). This CDR3 region has 13 residues. The V gene lost 5 bases and the J gene lost 2 bases, with 9 bases spanning the gap. CDR1 is MNHEY and CDR2 is SVGAGI in the germline V gene. The CDR3, as DNA: TGTGCCAGCAGTCGAGGGGGGCAAGAGACCCAGTACTTC. It translates to CASSRGGQETQYF.

In this sample, this clonotype turned up many times. The chain combines TRBV7-3 with TRBJ2-2; maybe TRBD1 (6 bases). Germline CDR1 reads SGHTA; CDR2 reads FQGTGA. Trimming stripped 5 bases from V and 8 bases from J, with 12 bases between. The CDR3 has 13 amino acids. The CDR3 loop is CASSLGQSGELFF. Written as DNA, the CDR3 is TGTGCCAGCAGCCTCGGACAGAGTGGGGAGCTGTTTTTT.

This clonotype came up many times. The chain combines TRBV11-2 with TRBJ1-2; D unresolved. Trimming removed 5 bases at V and 4 bases at J, with 17 bases between. The germline gives CDR1 SGHAT, CDR2 FQNNGV. The CDR3 loop spans 15 amino acids. CDR3 sequence (DNA): TGTGCCAGCAGCAAAACCGGTGCAGATGCCTATGGCTACACCTTC. Translated: CASSKTGADAYGYTF.